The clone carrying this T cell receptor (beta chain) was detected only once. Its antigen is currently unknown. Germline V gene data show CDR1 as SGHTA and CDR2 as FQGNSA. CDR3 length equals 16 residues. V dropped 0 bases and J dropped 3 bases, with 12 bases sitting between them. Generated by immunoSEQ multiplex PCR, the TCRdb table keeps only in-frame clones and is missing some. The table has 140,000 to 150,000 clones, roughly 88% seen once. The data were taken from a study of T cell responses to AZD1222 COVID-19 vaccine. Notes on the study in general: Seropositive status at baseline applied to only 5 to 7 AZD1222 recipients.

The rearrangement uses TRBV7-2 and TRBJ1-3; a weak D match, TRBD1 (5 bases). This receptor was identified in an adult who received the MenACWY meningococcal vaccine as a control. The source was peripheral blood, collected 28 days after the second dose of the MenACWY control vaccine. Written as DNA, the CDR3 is TGTGCCAGCAGCTTAGCGCAGGGATTAAGTGGAAACACCATATATTTT. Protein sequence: CASSLAQGLSGNTIYF.